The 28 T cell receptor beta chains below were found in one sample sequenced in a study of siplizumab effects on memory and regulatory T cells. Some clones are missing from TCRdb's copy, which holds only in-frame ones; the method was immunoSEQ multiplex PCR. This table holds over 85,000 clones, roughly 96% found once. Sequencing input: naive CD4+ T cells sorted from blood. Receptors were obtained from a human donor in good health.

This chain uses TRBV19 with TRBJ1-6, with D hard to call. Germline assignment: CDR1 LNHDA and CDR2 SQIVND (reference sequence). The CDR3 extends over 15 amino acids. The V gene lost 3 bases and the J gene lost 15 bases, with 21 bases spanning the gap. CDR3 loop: CASSMTPKVSLVLHF. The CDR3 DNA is TGTGCCAGTAGTATGACCCCAAAGGTCTCTTTGGTCCTCCACTTT.

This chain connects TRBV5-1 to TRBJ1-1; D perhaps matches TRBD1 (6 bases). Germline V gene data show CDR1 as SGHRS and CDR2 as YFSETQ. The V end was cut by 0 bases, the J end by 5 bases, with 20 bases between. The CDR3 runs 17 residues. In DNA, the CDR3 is TGCGCCAGCAGCTTGGCCGACTTTGGGGGCGCCGGGACTGAAGCTTTCTTT. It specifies CASSLADFGGAGTEAFF.

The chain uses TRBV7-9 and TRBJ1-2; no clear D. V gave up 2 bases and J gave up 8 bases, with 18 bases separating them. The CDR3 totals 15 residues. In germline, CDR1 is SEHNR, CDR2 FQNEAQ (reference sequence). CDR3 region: CASSLRSDGAGGYTF. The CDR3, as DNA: TGTGCCAGCAGCTTACGTTCGGACGGAGCAGGAGGCTACACCTTC.

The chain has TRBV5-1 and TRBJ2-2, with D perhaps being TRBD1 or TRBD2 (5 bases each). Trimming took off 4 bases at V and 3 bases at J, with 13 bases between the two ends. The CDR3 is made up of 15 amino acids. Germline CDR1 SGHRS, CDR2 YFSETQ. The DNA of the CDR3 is TGCGCCAGCAGCCCGGGACGGATTGACACCGGGGAGCTGTTTTTT. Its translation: CASSPGRIDTGELFF.

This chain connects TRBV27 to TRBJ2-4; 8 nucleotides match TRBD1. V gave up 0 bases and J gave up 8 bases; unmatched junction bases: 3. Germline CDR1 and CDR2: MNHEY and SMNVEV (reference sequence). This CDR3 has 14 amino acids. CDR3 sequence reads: CASSLSRGQDIQYF. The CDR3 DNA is TGTGCCAGCAGTTTATCCAGGGGGCAGGACATTCAGTACTTC.

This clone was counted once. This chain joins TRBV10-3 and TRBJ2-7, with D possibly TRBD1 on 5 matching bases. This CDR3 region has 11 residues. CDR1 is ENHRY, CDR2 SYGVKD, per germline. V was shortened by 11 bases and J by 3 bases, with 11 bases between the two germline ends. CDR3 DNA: TGTGCCGCTTCACAGGACTACGAGCAGTACTTC. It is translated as CAASQDYEQYF.

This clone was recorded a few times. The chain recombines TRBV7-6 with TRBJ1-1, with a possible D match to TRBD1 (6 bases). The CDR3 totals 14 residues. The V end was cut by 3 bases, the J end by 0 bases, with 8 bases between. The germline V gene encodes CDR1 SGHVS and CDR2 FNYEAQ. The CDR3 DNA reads TGTGCCAGCAGCTTGAGGGGGTTGAACACTGAAGCTTTCTTT. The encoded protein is CASSLRGLNTEAFF.

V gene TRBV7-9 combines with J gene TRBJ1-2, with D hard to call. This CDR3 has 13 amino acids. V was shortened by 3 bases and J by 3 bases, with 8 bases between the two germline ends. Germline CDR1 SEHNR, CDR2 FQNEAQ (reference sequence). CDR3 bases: TGTGCCAGCAGCTTCGTCGGGGACTATGGCTACACCTTC. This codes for CASSFVGDYGYTF.

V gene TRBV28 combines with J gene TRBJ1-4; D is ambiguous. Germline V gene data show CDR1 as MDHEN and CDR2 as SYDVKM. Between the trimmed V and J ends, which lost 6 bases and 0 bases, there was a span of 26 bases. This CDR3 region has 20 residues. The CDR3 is CASRPRNIHSPKATNEKLFF. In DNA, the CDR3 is TGTGCCAGCAGACCAAGAAACATCCATTCCCCAAAGGCAACTAATGAAAAACTGTTTTTT.

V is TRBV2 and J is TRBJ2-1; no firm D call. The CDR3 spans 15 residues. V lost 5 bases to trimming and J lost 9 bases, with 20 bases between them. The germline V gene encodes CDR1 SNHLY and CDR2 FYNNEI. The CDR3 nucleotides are TGTGCCAGCAGTCCTACTGGTGAGAGAACGGGTGAGCAGTTCTTC. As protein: CASSPTGERTGEQFF.

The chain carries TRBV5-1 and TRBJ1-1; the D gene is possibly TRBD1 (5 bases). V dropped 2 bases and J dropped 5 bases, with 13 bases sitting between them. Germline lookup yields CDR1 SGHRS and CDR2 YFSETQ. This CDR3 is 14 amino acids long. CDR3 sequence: CASSLGTSGTEAFF. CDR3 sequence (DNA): TGCGCCAGCAGCTTAGGGACCTCCGGGACTGAAGCTTTCTTT.

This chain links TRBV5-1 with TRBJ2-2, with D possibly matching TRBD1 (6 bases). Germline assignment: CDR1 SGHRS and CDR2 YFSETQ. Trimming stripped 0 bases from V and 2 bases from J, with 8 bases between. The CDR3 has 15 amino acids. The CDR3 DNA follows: TGCGCCAGCAGCTTGGGTGGGACAAACACCGGGGAGCTGTTTTTT. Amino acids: CASSLGGTNTGELFF.

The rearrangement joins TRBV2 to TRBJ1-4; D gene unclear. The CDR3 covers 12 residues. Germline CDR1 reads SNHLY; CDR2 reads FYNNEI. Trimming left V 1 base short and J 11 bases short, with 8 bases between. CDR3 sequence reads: CASSEDLGKLFF. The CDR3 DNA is TGTGCCAGCAGTGAAGATTTGGGGAAACTGTTTTTT.

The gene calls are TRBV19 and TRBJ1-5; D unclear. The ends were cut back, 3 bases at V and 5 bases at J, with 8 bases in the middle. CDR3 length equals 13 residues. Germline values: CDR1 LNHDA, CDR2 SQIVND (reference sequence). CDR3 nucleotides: TGTGCCAGTAGTATCGGTGGTTATCAGCCCCAGCATTTT. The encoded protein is CASSIGGYQPQHF.

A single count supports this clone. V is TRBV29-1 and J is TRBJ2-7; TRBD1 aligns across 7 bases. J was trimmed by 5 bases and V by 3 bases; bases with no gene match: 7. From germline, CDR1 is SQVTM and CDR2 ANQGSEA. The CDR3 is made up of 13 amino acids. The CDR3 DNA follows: TGCAGCGTTGAGGGGGACAGAAGGAACGAGCAGTACTTC. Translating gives CSVEGDRRNEQYF.

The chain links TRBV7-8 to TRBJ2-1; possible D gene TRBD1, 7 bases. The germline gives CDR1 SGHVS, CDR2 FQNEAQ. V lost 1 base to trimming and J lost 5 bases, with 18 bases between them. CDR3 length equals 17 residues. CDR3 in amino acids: CASSLGIPGGTDNEQFF. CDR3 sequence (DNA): TGTGCCAGCAGCTTAGGAATACCAGGGGGGACGGACAATGAGCAGTTCTTC. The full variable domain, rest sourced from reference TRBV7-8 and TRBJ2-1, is GAGVSQSPRYKVAKRGQDVALRCDPISGHVSLFWYQQALGQGPEFLTYFQNEAQLDKSGLPSDRFFAERPEGSVSTLKIQRTQQEDSAVYLCASSLGIPGGTDNEQFFGPGTRLTVL.

CDR3 protein: CASSRDMGGPEAFF. The CDR3 nucleotides are TGCGCCAGCAGCCGGGACATGGGGGGCCCAGAGGCTTTCTTT. This chain links TRBV4-1 with TRBJ1-1; TRBD1 might be the D (6 bases). This CDR3 comprises 14 residues. Per germline, CDR1 MGHRA and CDR2 YSYEKL. V was clipped by 4 bases and J by 11 bases, with 20 bases between them.

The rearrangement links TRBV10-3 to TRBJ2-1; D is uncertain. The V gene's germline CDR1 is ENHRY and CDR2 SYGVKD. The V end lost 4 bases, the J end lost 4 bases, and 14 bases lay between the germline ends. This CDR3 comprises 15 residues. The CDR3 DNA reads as TGTGCCATCAGTGTGCTAGAGAGACATTACAATGAGCAGTTCTTC. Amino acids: CAISVLERHYNEQFF.

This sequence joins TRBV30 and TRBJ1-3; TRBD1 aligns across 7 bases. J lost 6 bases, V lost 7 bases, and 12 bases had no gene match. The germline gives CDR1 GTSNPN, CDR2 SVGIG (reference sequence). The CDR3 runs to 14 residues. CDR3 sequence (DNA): TGTGCCTCTACCGCACAGGGGATGGAAAACACCATATATTTT. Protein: CASTAQGMENTIYF.

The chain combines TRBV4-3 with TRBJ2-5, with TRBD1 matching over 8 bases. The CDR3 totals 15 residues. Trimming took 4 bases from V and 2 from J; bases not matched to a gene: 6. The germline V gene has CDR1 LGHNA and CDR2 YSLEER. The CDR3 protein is CASSPRTGRQETQYF. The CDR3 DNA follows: TGCGCCAGCAGCCCCCGGACAGGGAGGCAAGAGACCCAGTACTTC.

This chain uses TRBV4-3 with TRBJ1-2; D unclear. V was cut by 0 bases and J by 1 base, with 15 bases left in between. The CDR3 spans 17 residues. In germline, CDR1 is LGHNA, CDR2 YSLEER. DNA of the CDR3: TGCGCCAGCAGCCAAGAATACGCACCGGACTATAACTATGGCTACACCTTC. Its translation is CASSQEYAPDYNYGYTF.

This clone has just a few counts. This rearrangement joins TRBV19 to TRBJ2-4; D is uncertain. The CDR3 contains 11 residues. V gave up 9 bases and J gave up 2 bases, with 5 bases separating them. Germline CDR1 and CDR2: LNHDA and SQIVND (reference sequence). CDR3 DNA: TGTGCCAGACAACCCAAAAACATTCAGTACTTC. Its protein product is CARQPKNIQYF.

The DNA for the CDR3 is TGTGCCAGCAGCTTGGGGGGACAGGGAGTCTATGGCTACACCTTC. As protein: CASSLGGQGVYGYTF. The chain uses TRBV11-3 and TRBJ1-2, with 9 bases fitting TRBD1. Per the germline V gene, CDR1 is SGHNT and CDR2 is YENEEA. Unmatched junction bases numbered 6, after V lost 3 bases and J lost 4 bases. This CDR3 contains 15 residues.

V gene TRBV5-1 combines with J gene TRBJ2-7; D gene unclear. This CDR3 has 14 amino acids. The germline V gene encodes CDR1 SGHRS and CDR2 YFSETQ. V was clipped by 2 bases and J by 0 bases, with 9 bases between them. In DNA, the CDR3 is TGCGCCAGCAGCTTTTCCGGTAGCTCCTACGAGCAGTACTTC. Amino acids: CASSFSGSSYEQYF.

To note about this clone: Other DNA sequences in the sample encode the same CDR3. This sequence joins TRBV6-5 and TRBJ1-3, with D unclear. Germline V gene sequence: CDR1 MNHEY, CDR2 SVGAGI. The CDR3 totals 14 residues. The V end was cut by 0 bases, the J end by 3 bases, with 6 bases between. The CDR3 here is CASSYSTSGNTIYF. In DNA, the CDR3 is TGTGCCAGCAGTTACTCGACCAGTGGAAACACCATATATTTT.

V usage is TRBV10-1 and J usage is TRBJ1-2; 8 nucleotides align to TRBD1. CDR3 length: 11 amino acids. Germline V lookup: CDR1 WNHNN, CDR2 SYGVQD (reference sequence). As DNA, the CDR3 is TGCGGATTAATACAGGGGGACGGCTACACCTTC. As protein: CGLIQGDGYTF.

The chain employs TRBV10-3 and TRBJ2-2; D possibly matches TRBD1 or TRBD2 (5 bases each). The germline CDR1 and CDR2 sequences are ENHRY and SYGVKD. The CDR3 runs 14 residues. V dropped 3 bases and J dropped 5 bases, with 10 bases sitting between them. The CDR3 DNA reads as TGTGCCATCAGTGATCCTGGGGGAACCGGGGAGCTGTTTTTT. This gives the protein CAISDPGGTGELFF.

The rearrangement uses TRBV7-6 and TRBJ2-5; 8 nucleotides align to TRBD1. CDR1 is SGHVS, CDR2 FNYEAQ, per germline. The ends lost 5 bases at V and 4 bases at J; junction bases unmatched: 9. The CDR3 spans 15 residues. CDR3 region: CASSPYDRGSETQYF. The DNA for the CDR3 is TGTGCCAGCAGCCCCTACGACAGGGGTTCAGAGACCCAGTACTTC.